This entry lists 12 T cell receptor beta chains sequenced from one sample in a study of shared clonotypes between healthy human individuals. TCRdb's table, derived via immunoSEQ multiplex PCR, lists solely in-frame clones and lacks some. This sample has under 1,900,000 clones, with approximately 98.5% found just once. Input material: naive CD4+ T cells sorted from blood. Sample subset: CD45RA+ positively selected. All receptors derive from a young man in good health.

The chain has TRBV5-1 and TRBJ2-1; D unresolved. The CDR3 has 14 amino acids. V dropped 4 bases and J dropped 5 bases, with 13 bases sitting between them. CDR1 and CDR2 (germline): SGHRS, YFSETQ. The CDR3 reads CASSKGLSDNEQFF. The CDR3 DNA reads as TGCGCCAGCAGCAAGGGCCTTTCAGACAATGAGCAGTTCTTC. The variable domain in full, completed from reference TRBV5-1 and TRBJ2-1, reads KAGVTQTPRYLIKTRGQQVTLSCSPISGHRSVSWYQQTPGQGLQFLFEYFSETQRNKGNFPGRFSGRQFSNSRSEMNVSTLELGDSALYLCASSKGLSDNEQFFGPGTRLTVL.

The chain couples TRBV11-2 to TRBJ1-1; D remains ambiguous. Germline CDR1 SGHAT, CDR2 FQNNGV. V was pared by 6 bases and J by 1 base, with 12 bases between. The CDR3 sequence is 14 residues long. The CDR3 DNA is TGTGCCAGCAGTCCTTTCAGGACGAACACTGAAGCTTTCTTT. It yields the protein CASSPFRTNTEAFF.

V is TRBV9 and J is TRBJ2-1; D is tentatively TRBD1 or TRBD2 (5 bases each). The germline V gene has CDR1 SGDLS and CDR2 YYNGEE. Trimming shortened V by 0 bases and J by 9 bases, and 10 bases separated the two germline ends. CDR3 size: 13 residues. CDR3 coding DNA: TGTGCCAGCAGCGTAGAGGGGAGCGGTGAGCAGTTCTTC. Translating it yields CASSVEGSGEQFF.

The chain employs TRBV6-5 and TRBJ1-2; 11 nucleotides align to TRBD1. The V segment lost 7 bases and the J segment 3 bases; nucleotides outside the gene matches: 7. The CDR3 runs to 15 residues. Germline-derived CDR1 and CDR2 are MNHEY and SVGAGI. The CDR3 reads CASTRRGQGDYGYTF. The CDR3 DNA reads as TGTGCCAGCACGCGGAGGGGACAGGGGGACTATGGCTACACCTTC.

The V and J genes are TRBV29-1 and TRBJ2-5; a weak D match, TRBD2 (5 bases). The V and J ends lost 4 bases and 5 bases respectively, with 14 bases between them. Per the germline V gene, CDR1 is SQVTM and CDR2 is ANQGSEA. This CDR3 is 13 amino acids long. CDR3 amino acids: CSVGATRGETQYF. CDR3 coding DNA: TGCAGCGTTGGTGCCACCCGCGGGGAGACCCAGTACTTC.

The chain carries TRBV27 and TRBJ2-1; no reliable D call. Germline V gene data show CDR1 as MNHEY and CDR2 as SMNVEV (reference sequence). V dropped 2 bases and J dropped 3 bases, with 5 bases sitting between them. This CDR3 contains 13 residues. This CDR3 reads CASSLPHYNEQFF. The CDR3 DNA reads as TGTGCCAGCAGTTTACCCCACTACAATGAGCAGTTCTTC.

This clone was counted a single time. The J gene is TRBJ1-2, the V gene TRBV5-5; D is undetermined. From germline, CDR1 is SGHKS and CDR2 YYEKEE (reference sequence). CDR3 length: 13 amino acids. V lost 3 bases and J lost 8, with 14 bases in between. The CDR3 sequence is CASSSEGSRGYTF. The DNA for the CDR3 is TGTGCCAGCAGCTCGGAAGGAAGCCGCGGCTACACCTTC.

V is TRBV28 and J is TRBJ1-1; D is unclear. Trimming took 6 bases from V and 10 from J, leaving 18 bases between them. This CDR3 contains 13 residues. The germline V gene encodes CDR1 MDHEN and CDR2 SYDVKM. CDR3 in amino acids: CASSSRPVGVAFF. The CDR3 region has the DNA TGTGCCAGCAGCTCTCGCCCCGTCGGGGTAGCTTTCTTT.

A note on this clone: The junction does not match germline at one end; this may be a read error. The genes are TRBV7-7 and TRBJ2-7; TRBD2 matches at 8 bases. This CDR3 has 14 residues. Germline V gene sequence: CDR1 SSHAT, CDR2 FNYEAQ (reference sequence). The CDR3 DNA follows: TGTGCTAGCAGCCCCGGCGGGGGGTCCAACGAGCAGTACTTC. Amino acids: CASSPGGGSNEQYF. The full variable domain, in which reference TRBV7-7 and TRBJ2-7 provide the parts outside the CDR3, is GAGVSQSPRYKVTKRGQDVTLRCDPISSHATLYWYQQALGQGPEFLTYFNYEAQPDKSGLPSDRFSAERPEGSISTLTIQRTEQRDSAMYRCASSPGGGSNEQYFGPGTRLTVT.

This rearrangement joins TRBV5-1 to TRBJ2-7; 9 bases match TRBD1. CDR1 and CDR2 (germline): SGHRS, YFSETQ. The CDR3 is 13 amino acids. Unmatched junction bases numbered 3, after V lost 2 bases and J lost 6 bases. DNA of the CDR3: TGCGCCAGCAGCTTTGGGACAGGGAGCGAGCAGTACTTC. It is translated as CASSFGTGSEQYF.

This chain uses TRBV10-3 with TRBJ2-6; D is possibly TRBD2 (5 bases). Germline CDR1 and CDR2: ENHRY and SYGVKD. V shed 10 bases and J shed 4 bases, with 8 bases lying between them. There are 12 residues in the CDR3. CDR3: CATAAGANVLTF. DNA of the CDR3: TGTGCCACAGCGGCGGGGGCCAACGTCCTGACTTTC.

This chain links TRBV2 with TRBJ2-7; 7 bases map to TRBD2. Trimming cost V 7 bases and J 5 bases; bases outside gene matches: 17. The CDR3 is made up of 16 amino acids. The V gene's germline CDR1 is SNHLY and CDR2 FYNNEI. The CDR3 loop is CASTPTGLADMNEQYF. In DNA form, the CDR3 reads TGTGCCAGCACTCCGACCGGCCTAGCGGACATGAACGAGCAGTACTTC.